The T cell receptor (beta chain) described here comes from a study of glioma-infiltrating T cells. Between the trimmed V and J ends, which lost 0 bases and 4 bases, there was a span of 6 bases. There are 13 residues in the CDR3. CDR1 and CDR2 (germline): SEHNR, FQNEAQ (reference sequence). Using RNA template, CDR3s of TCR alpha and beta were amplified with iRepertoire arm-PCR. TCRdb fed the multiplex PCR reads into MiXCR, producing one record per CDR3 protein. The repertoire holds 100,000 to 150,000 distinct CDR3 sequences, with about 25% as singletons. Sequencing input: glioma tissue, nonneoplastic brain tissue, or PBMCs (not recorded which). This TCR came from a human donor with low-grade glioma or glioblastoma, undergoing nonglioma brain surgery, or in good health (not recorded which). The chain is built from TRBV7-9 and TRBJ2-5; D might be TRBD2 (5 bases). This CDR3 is CASSLASGETQYF. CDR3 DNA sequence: TGTGCCAGCAGCTTAGCAAGCGGAGAGACCCAGTACTTC.